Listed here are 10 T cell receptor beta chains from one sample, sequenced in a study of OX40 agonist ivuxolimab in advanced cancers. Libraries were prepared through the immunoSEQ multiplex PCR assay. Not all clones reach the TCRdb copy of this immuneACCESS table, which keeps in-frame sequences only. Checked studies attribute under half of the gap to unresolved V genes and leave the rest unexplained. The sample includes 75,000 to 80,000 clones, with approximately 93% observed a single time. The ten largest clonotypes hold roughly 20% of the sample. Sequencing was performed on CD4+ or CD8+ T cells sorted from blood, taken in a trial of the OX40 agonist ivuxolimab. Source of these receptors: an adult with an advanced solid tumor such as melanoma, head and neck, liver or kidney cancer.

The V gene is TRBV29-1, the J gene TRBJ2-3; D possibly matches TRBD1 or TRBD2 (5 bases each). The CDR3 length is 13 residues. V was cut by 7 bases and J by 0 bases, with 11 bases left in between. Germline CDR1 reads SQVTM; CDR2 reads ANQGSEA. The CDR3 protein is CSAWDGSTDTQYF. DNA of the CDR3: TGCAGCGCCTGGGACGGGAGCACAGATACGCAGTATTTT.

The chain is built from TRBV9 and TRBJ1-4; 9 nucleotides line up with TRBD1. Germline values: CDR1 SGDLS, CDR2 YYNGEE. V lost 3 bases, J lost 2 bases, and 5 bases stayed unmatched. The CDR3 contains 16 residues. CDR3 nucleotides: TGTGCCAGCAGCGAGAGGACAGGGGTGACTAATGAAAAACTGTTTTTT. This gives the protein CASSERTGVTNEKLFF.

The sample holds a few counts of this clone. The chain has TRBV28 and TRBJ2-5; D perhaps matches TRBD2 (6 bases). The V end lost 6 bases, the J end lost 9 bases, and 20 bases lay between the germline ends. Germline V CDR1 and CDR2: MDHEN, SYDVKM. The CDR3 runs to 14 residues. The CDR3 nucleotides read TGTGCCAGCAGCAGCCTTCGGGTCCCGGGGGCCCAGTACTTC. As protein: CASSSLRVPGAQYF.

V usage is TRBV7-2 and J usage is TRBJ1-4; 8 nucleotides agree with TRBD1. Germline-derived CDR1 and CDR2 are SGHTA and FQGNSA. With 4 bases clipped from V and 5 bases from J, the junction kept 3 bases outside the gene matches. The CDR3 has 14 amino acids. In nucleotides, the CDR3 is TGTGCCAGCAGCTCCCGGGACAGGAATGAAAAACTGTTTTTT. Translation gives CASSSRDRNEKLFF.

The CDR3 spells CASSQVTAGKGEADTQYF. Written as DNA, the CDR3 is TGCGCCAGCAGCCAAGTTACGGCGGGGAAGGGGGAGGCAGATACGCAGTATTTT. V gene TRBV4-1 combines with J gene TRBJ2-3; either TRBD1 or TRBD2 may supply D (6 bases each). V shed 1 base and J shed 4 bases, with 21 bases lying between them. The germline gives CDR1 MGHRA, CDR2 YSYEKL. The CDR3 loop spans 18 amino acids.

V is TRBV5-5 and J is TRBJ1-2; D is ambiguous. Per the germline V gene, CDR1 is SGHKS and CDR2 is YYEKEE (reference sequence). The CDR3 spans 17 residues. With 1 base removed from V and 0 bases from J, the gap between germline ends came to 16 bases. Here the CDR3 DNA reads TGTGCCAGCAGCTTGTTACCTGCCATGGCGGCTAACTATGGCTACACCTTC. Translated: CASSLLPAMAANYGYTF.

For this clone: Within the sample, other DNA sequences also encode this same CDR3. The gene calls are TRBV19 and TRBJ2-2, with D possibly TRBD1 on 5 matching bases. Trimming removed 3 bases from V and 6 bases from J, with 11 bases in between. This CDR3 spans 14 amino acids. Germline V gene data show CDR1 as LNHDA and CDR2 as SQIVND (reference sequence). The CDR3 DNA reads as TGTGCCAGTAGTATTGGCTGGGGCTCCGGGGAGCTGTTTTTT. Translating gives CASSIGWGSGELFF.

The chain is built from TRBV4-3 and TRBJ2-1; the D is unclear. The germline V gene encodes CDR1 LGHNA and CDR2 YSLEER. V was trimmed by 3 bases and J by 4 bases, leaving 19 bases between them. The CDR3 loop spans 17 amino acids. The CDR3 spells CASSQATDAYVYNEQFF. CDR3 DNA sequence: TGCGCCAGCAGCCAGGCTACCGATGCCTACGTTTACAATGAGCAGTTCTTC.

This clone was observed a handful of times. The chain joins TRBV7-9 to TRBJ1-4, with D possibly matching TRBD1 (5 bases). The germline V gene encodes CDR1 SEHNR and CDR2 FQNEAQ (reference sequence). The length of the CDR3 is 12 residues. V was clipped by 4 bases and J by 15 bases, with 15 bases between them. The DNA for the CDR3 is TGTGCCAGCAGCTGGACGGGGGGGACGTTGTTTTTT. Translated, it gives CASSWTGGTLFF. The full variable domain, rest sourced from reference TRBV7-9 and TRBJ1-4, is DTGVSQNPRHKITKRGQNVTFRCDPISEHNRLYWYRQTLGQGPEFLTYFQNEAQLEKSRLLSDRFSAERPKGSFSTLEIQRTEQGDSAMYLCASSWTGGTLFFGSGTQLSVL.

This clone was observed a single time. CDR3 loop: CASSLGQGGNTEAFF. For the CDR3, the DNA is TGTGCCAGCAGCTTGGGACAGGGAGGGAACACTGAAGCTTTCTTT. The chain has TRBV5-6 and TRBJ1-1, with 7 bases aligning to TRBD1. J was trimmed by 1 base and V by 0 bases; bases with no gene match: 3. The CDR3 contains 15 residues. Germline loops: CDR1 SGHDT, CDR2 YYEEEE.